This T cell receptor beta chain was found in a study of OX40 agonist ivuxolimab in advanced cancers. Background on the study: Intravenous ivuxolimab was administered to patients every 2 weeks at 0.01 to 10 mg/kg.

Using immunoSEQ multiplex PCR, the repertoire was profiled, and TCRdb retains in-frame clones only, with some absent. The sample has around 25,000 clones; 65% to 80% are singletons. Remarks on this clone: Antigen: not known.

This CDR3 has 14 residues. Between the trimmed V and J ends, which lost 4 bases and 3 bases, there was a span of 12 bases. CDR1 and CDR2 (germline): SQVTM, ANQGSEA. General study points: At 0.1 to 3.0 mg/kg, CD4+ and CD8+ blood T cells expanded clonally by week 6.

The chain joins TRBV29-1 to TRBJ1-4, with D possibly TRBD1 on 5 matching bases. Specimen: CD4+ or CD8+ T cells sorted from blood, collected in a trial of the OX40 agonist ivuxolimab. The sequence derives from an adult with an advanced solid tumor such as melanoma, head and neck, liver or kidney cancer. The CDR3: CSVVVGAANEKLFF. CDR3 bases: TGCAGCGTTGTAGTCGGGGCGGCTAATGAAAAACTGTTTTTT.